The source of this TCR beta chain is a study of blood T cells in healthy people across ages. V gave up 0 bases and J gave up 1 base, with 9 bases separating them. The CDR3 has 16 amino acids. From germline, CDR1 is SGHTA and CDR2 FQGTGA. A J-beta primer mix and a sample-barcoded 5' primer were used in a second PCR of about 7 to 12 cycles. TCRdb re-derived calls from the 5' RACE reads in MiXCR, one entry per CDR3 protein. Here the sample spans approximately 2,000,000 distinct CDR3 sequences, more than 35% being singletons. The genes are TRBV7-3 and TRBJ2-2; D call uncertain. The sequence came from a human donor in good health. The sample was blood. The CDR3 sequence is CASSLTGNVNTGELFF. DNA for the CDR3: TGTGCCAGCAGCTTAACAGGGAACGTGAACACCGGGGAGCTGTTTTTT.